This paragraph reports one T cell receptor (beta chain). Its antigen target is currently unknown. One base away there is no much larger clone; base qualities are not given. The data belong to a study of blood T cells in healthy people across ages (dated by TCRdb to the mid-2010s). Some background on the complete study: In model experiments, template switching captured roughly one uniquely barcoded TCR beta cDNA molecule for every two T cells. Two additional independent replicas of 1 million unique cDNA reads from the same blood draw were analyzed for two donors (one aged 18 to 30 and one aged 80 or older). Age-related changes in TCR beta repertoire diversity were measured in the study by deep sequencing normalized with unique cDNA molecular identifiers. Donors of different ages were randomly distributed across sequencing lanes to avoid experimental bias. Donors were grouped into four age groups: young (average roughly 15 years), middle-aged (over 35), aged (approximately 67) and long-lived (about 89). General findings and caveats noted by the study authors: Because the CMV infection status of the donors was unknown, age-related changes in expanded clonotypes may potentially have been confounded. Estimates of total diversity based on one million sequenced T cells were regarded as lower bounds and as underestimates. Compared with the aged group, the long-lived group had more naive CD4+ T cells, fewer expanded clones and increased TCR diversity, a pattern suggesting age selection. As age increased, observed TCR beta diversity per million T cells dropped in a roughly linear way, and a significant reduction was already evident by age about 40. Since profiling was done on bulk unsorted PBMCs, naive and antigen-experienced compartments could not be conclusively compared. The percentage of naive T cells measured by flow cytometry correlated strongly with observed TCR beta diversity.

V and J are truncated by 4 bases and 3 bases respectively, leaving an intervening sequence of 10 bases. CDR1 MNHEY and CDR2 SVGAGI are derived from the germline V gene. Counted from cysteine to phenylalanine, this CDR3 has 14 amino acids. CDR3 DNA is the only sequence kept; it has 42 bases, read in frame from the first base. The library came from 5' RACE. Sequencer: Illumina HiSeq 2500. A second PCR of about 7 to 12 cycles was performed with a sample-barcoded 5' primer and a J-beta primer mix. A unique molecular identifier was introduced onto each TCR beta cDNA molecule by a template-switch 5' adaptor carrying 12 random nucleotides. At least 3 million CDR3-containing paired-end reads were obtained from each sample. The Mint cDNA synthesis kit, primed by a TRBC-specific oligonucleotide, was used to synthesize first-strand cDNA from all RNA. All cDNA was treated with uracil-DNA glycosylase and then went through a first 18-cycle PCR with the universal primers M1SS and BC2_uni_R. The study's processing was this. Each sample was normalized by randomly selecting 1 million high-quality reads, each carrying a distinct molecular identifier. Instead of being binned into consensus sequences, reads that shared molecular identifiers were thrown out. MiTCR, with a Q25 quality threshold and the strictest error-elimination algorithm, was used for CDR3 identification, clonotype clustering and error correction. A nonparametric unseen species model with Euler transformation was used to estimate a lower bound on total TCR beta diversity. The raw public data were reprocessed by TCRdb itself: fastp quality trimming at Q25, MiXCR clonotype calling, in-frame beta chains only. Each record represents a unique CDR3 protein, reported with the most common genes and DNA among its rows. For this entry, the V and J calls and clone size follow TCRdb and not the study's own pipeline. The sample table lists about 780,000 distinct CDR3 sequences, 46% of them with a count of one. Roughly 20% of the sample goes to the ten largest clones.

Donors were about 36 systemically healthy Caucasian individuals from Russia aged roughly 6 to 100 years. Around 9.7 milliliters of peripheral blood were collected from each donor into EDTA-treated Vacutainer tubes. Ficoll-Paque density-gradient centrifugation was used to isolate PBMCs, with at least 7 million obtained per sample. Total RNA was extracted from PBMCs with Trizol reagent, with at least 6 micrograms obtained per sample. For every donor, an aliquot of PBMCs went through flow cytometry to measure the percentages of naive CD45RAhigh/CD27high T cells. The rearrangement joined TRBV6-5 to TRBJ1-5, and perhaps TRBD1 as D gene, on 6 matching bases. This clonotype originated in a man aged 80 or over in good health. Sequencing was performed on blood. In nucleotides, the sequence is TGTGCCAGCAGTTCCTCAGGGGACAATCAGCCCCAGCATTTT. Its protein product is CASSSSGDNQPQHF.